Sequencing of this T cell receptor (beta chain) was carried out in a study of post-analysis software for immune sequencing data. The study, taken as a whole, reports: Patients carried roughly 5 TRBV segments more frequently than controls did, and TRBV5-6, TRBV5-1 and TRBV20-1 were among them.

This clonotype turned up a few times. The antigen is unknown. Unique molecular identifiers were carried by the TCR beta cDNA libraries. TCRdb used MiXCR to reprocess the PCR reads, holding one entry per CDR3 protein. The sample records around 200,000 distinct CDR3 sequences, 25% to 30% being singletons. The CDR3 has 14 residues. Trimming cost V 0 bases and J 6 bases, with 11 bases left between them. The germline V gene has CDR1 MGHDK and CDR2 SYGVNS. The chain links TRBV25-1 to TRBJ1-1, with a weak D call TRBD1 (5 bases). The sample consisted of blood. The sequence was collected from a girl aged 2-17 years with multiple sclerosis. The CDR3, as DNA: TGTGCCAGCAGTGAATATGAGGGGCGGGCTGAAGCTTTCTTT. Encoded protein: CASSEYEGRAEAFF.